The 4 T cell receptor beta chains presented below share a single source sample, sequenced in a study of blood T cell repertoires in COVID-19. TCRdb's table, derived via immunoSEQ multiplex PCR, lists solely in-frame clones and lacks some. The data hold about 170,000 clones, with about three quarters observed a single time. The sequenced material came from peripheral blood. The source is a man aged 55 to 70 with acute or convalescent COVID-19.

The chain combines TRBV6-5 with TRBJ1-6; D uncertain. CDR1 is MNHEY and CDR2 is SVGAGI in the germline V gene. The CDR3 spans 16 residues. V lost 4 bases, J lost 8 bases, and 18 bases lay in between. CDR3 residues: CASSWESPHGDSPLHF. The DNA for the CDR3 is TGTGCCAGCAGTTGGGAGAGCCCCCACGGGGATTCACCCCTCCACTTT.

The chain joins TRBV4-2 to TRBJ1-2; 9 nucleotides line up with TRBD1. Germline lookup yields CDR1 LGHNA and CDR2 YNFKEQ. The V and J ends lost 1 base and 7 bases, in that order; junction bases with no gene match: 10. The CDR3 is 16 amino acids. CDR3 in amino acids: CASSQGTGALGGGYTF. The CDR3 DNA reads as TGTGCCAGCAGCCAAGGGACAGGGGCTTTAGGTGGTGGCTACACCTTC.

The rearrangement links TRBV2 to TRBJ1-1; D perhaps matches TRBD1 (5 bases). V lost 7 bases to trimming and J lost 4 bases, with 13 bases between them. Germline CDR1 and CDR2: SNHLY and FYNNEI. The CDR3 covers 13 residues. The CDR3 protein is CASNWDGSTEAFF. Here the CDR3 DNA reads TGTGCCAGCAATTGGGACGGGAGCACTGAAGCTTTCTTT. Full variable domain (outside the CDR3, taken from reference TRBV2 and TRBJ1-1): EPEVTQTPSHQVTQMGQEVILRCVPISNHLYFYWYRQILGQKVEFLVSFYNNEISEKSEIFDDQFSVERPDGSNFTLKIRSTKLEDSAMYFCASNWDGSTEAFFGQGTRLTVV.

This chain links TRBV29-1 with TRBJ1-1; a weak D match, TRBD1 (6 bases). The ends were cut back, 6 bases at V and 5 bases at J, with 22 bases in the middle. The CDR3 runs to 15 residues. Germline V gives CDR1 SQVTM, CDR2 ANQGSEA. The CDR3 nucleotides are TGCAGCGTCGACGAAGGGGGGGGAAGTCGGACTGAAGCTTTCTTT. It translates to CSVDEGGGSRTEAFF.